These T cell receptor beta chains were read from a single sample in a study of blood T cell repertoires in COVID-19. Assay: immunoSEQ multiplex PCR; the TCRdb copy retains only in-frame clones and omits some. This table has tens of thousands of clones, around four fifths appearing once. Material for sequencing was peripheral blood. The receptors were sampled from a man between 70 and 80 years old with acute or convalescent COVID-19. Both conserved end residues are part of each CDR3. The D gene is left open where the match is weak. A clone size is listed for some rows: how often the clone was seen (once, few, many), or a class if it is expanded.

d_call clone_size j_call v_call cdr3_nt cdr3_aa
TRBD1 NA TRBJ1-1 TRBV5-4 TGTGCCAGCAGTAAGGGACAGGGCATGAACACTGAAGCTTTCTTT CASSKGQGMNTEAFF
NA NA TRBJ2-3 TRBV19 TGTGCCAGTAGTATAGTGATATCTAGCCCAGATACGCAGTATTTT CASSIVISSPDTQYF
NA once TRBJ2-7 TRBV6-5 TGTGCCAGCAGAACCTTTAGCACTTCGGTAGTCGAGCAGTACTTC CASRTFSTSVVEQYF
TRBD2 NA TRBJ2-7 TRBV6-1 TGTGCCAGCAGTGTTCAACTAGCGGGAGGCGGGGGTGAGCAGTACTTC CASSVQLAGGGGEQYF
TRBD1 NA TRBJ2-7 TRBV7-2 TGTGCCAGCAGCTTATTCGGGACAGGGGGCTACGAGCAGTACTTC CASSLFGTGGYEQYF
NA NA TRBJ1-1 TRBV6-5 TGTGCCAGCAGCGAGACCCGGGACACTGAAGCTTTCTTT CASSETRDTEAFF
TRBD2 NA TRBJ2-2 TRBV9 TGTGCCAGCAGCGTAGCGGGAGGGCCCGGGGAGCTGTTTTTT CASSVAGGPGELFF
NA NA TRBJ1-1 TRBV5-5 TGTGCCAGCAGCTTGACCCCGGGACAGAACACTGAAGCTTTCTTT CASSLTPGQNTEAFF
TRBD1 NA TRBJ1-3 TRBV9 TGTGCCAGCAGGGGACAGGGAACGTCTGGAAACACCATATATTTT CASRGQGTSGNTIYF
TRBD2 NA TRBJ2-2 TRBV27 TGTGCCAGCAGTTTCGGTCTAGCGGGAGGAGGAGGAACCGGGGAGCTGTTTTTT CASSFGLAGGGGTGELFF
TRBD1 NA TRBJ1-5 TRBV7-3 TGTGCCAGCACCGAAGTCCGGGACAGGGTCAATCAGCCCCAGCATTTT CASTEVRDRVNQPQHF
NA NA TRBJ1-5 TRBV7-9 TGTGCCAGCAGCTTAGCAGGAGATTCTCAGCCCCAGCATTTT CASSLAGDSQPQHF
TRBD1 NA TRBJ2-1 TRBV11-2 TGTGCCAGCAGCTTATCAGGACAGGGCAACAATGAGCAGTTCTTC CASSLSGQGNNEQFF
NA NA TRBJ2-1 TRBV7-3 TGTGCCAGCAGGCGCCCCGGGATATCCTACAATGAGCAGTTCTTC CASRRPGISYNEQFF
TRBD2 NA TRBJ2-1 TRBV29-1 TGCAGCGGCACGACTAGCGGGGGCCTTTGGCAGTTCTTC CSGTTSGGLWQFF
NA NA TRBJ1-5 TRBV3-1/TRBV3-2 TGTGCCAGCAGCCAGGGGTTCCGGGGGCCCCAGCATTTT CASSQGFRGPQHF
TRBD1 NA TRBJ1-3 TRBV27 TGTGCCAGCAGGCCAAGGAGGCCGGGACAGGGGGAGCGCTCTGGAAACACCATATATTTT CASRPRRPGQGERSGNTIYF
TRBD1 NA TRBJ1-4 TRBV7-9 TGTGCCAGCACTCGTCCCGGGACAGGGGGGACTAATGAAAAACTGTTTTTT CASTRPGTGGTNEKLFF
TRBD1 NA TRBJ1-1 TRBV7-9 TGTGCCAGCAGCCGCGGGACAGGGGGCTGGGCTTTCTTT CASSRGTGGWAFF
TRBD1 few TRBJ1-2 TRBV6-5 TGTGCCAGCAGTTACACGGGACAGGGGGACTACACCTTC CASSYTGQGDYTF
NA NA TRBJ1-1 TRBV6-5 TGTGCCAGCAGTTACTCGAGTTCACAGACCACTGAAGCTTTCTTT CASSYSSSQTTEAFF
NA NA TRBJ1-2 TRBV19 TGTGCCAGTAGTATGGAGCCAGCGATAGTCTATGGCTACACCTTC CASSMEPAIVYGYTF
TRBD1 NA TRBJ2-7 TRBV3-1/TRBV3-2 TGTGCCAGCAGCCAAGGGACAGGCTCTACGAGCGCGTACTTC CASSQGTGSTSAYF
NA few TRBJ1-6 TRBV5-1 TGCGCCAGCACACGAGGGCCCGGTGGATCACCCCTCCACTTT CASTRGPGGSPLHF
TRBD2 NA TRBJ2-1 TRBV7-9 TGTGCCAGCAGCCCCGGGACTAGCGGGTTAGATGGTGAGCAGTTCTTC CASSPGTSGLDGEQFF
NA NA TRBJ2-6 TRBV27 TGTGCCAGCAGTTCGCCTGGTGTCAGGGCATGGGGGGCCAACGTCCTGACTTTC CASSSPGVRAWGANVLTF
TRBD1 once TRBJ2-2 TRBV5-4 TGTGCCAGCAGCTTAAAGCAGGGGGTTACCGGGGAGCTGTTTTTT CASSLKQGVTGELFF
NA NA TRBJ1-1 TRBV9 TGTGCCAGCAGCGGTGACGGGGGGCAGACTGAAGCTTTCTTT CASSGDGGQTEAFF
NA NA TRBJ1-2 TRBV7-9 TGTGCCAGCAGCTTAGAGCGGTCCTATGGCTACACCTTC CASSLERSYGYTF
TRBD2 NA TRBJ2-5 TRBV5-1 TGCGCCAGCAGACCCCCTGCGGGAGGCCGAGAGACCCAGTACTTC CASRPPAGGRETQYF
NA NA TRBJ1-3 TRBV19 TGTGCCAGTAGTGGTTACAGGAGCTCTGGAAACACCATATATTTT CASSGYRSSGNTIYF
TRBD1 NA TRBJ2-2 TRBV5-1 TGCGCCAGCAGCACCAGAACAGGGGACCCCGGGGAGCTGTTTTTT CASSTRTGDPGELFF
NA few TRBJ1-2 TRBV18 TGTGCCAGCTCACCAGGCAGGGATGGCTACACCTTC CASSPGRDGYTF